The 12 T cell receptor beta chains in this list originate from one sample, sequenced in a study of cytomegalovirus exposure and HLA in healthy donors. PCR was performed using 60 Vbeta and 13 Jbeta primers. Some clones are missing from TCRdb's copy, which holds only in-frame ones; the method was immunoSEQ multiplex PCR. This table has under 65,000 clones, approximately 82% appearing once. Sequencing used PBMCs. The receptors originated from a man aged 50-59 years in good health and CMV-seronegative.

The chain recombines TRBV2 with TRBJ1-6, with a tentative D call TRBD1 (6 bases). The CDR3 is made up of 13 amino acids. The germline V gene has CDR1 SNHLY and CDR2 FYNNEI. Trimming left V 4 bases short and J 7 bases short, with 8 bases between. CDR3 DNA: TGTGCCAGCAGTGGGGACAAGAATTCACCCCTCCACTTT. It yields the protein CASSGDKNSPLHF.

This clone appeared once. The chain employs TRBV5-1 and TRBJ1-6; 7 nucleotides match TRBD1. Losses at the gene ends were 6 bases for V and 5 bases for J; bases not matched to a gene: 5. Germline assignment: CDR1 SGHRS and CDR2 YFSETQ. The CDR3 runs to 14 residues. The CDR3 reads CASNRGRDNSPLHF. The CDR3 DNA is TGCGCCAGCAATAGGGGGCGAGATAATTCACCCCTCCACTTT.

The chain combines TRBV7-7 with TRBJ1-4; 8 bases are a match to TRBD1. The CDR3 contains 14 residues. J gave up 7 bases and V 5 bases, and 6 bases lay outside the gene matches. The germline CDR1 and CDR2 sequences are SSHAT and FNYEAQ (reference sequence). CDR3 DNA: TGTGCCAGCAGCCACGGGACAGGTCGTGAAAAACTGTTTTTT. As protein: CASSHGTGREKLFF.

The chain joins TRBV18 to TRBJ2-7; D is perhaps TRBD2 (6 bases). CDR3 length: 13 amino acids. Looked up from germline, CDR1 is KGHSH and CDR2 is LQKENI. Trimming left V 5 bases short and J 7 bases short, with 15 bases between. The CDR3 DNA reads TGTGCCAGCTCATCACTTTCGGCGGGAGAGCAGTACTTC. It codes for CASSSLSAGEQYF.

V gene TRBV2 combines with J gene TRBJ1-5, with D possibly being TRBD1 (6 bases). Germline CDR1 is SNHLY and CDR2 is FYNNEI. This CDR3 spans 13 amino acids. Trimming took 9 bases from V and 3 from J, leaving 12 bases between them. CDR3 protein: CASTRDINQPQHF. The CDR3 DNA sequence: TGTGCCAGTACCCGGGACATCAATCAGCCCCAGCATTTT.

The rearrangement links TRBV6-6 to TRBJ2-7; TRBD1 matches 8 bases. CDR1 and CDR2 (germline): MNHNY, SVGAGI (reference sequence). The CDR3 is 14 residues long. V gave up 7 bases and J gave up 5 bases; unmatched junction bases: 10. The CDR3, as DNA: TGTGCCAGCACCAACCGGGACAGGATTGACGAGCAGTACTTC. Protein product: CASTNRDRIDEQYF.

This chain joins TRBV19 and TRBJ1-2; no reliable D call. This CDR3 comprises 13 residues. V lost 5 bases and J lost 5, with 12 bases in between. Germline-derived CDR1 and CDR2 are LNHDA and SQIVND (reference sequence). The CDR3 loop reads CASSAPPGYGYTF. CDR3 nucleotides: TGTGCCAGTAGTGCCCCCCCGGGATATGGCTACACCTTC.

The rearrangement uses TRBV19 and TRBJ2-5, with 13 positions matching TRBD2. V was pared by 7 bases and J by 3 bases, with 8 bases of the junction left unmatched. From germline, CDR1 is LNHDA and CDR2 SQIVND (reference sequence). The CDR3 runs 16 residues. CDR3 nucleotides: TGTGCCAGTACCCCCGGCACTAGCGGGGGGGAAGAGACCCAGTACTTC. Its protein product is CASTPGTSGGEETQYF.

This chain links TRBV6-5 with TRBJ2-7; 9 bases agree with TRBD1. Germline V gene lookup returns CDR1 MNHEY and CDR2 SVGAGI. V dropped 6 bases and J dropped 0; count of bases not matched to a gene: 3. The CDR3 spans 14 residues. The DNA of the CDR3 is TGTGCCAGCAGCGCGGGACAGGGCTCCTACGAGCAGTACTTC. Its protein product is CASSAGQGSYEQYF.

The chain carries TRBV6-6 and TRBJ2-3; a weak D match, TRBD2 (6 bases). Trimming took off 6 bases at V and 6 bases at J, with 19 bases between the two ends. Per the germline V gene, CDR1 is MNHNY and CDR2 is SVGAGI (reference sequence). The CDR3 loop spans 15 amino acids. This CDR3 reads CASRSSGGSVDTQYF. The CDR3 DNA sequence: TGTGCCAGCAGAAGCTCCGGGGGTTCAGTTGATACGCAGTATTTT.

This chain connects TRBV6-1 to TRBJ1-2, with a weak D call TRBD1 (5 bases). The germline V gene has CDR1 MNHNS and CDR2 SASEGT. V gave up 7 bases and J gave up 2 bases, with 8 bases separating them. The CDR3 has 12 amino acids. CDR3 region: CASTRQNYGYTF. CDR3 in DNA: TGTGCCAGCACCCGACAGAACTATGGCTACACCTTC.

This sequence joins TRBV5-4 and TRBJ1-6, with a weak D call TRBD1 (6 bases). V was cut by 0 bases and J by 8 bases, with 12 bases left in between. The CDR3 extends over 15 amino acids. Per the germline V gene, CDR1 is SGHNT and CDR2 is YYREEE (reference sequence). In nucleotides, the CDR3 is TGTGCCAGCAGCTTGGGGGCCAGGGGCGATTCACCCCTCCACTTT. Translating it yields CASSLGARGDSPLHF. The variable domain in full, with the rest retrieved from reference TRBV5-4 and TRBJ1-6, is ETGVTQSPTHLIKTRGQQVTLRCSSQSGHNTVSWYQQALGQGPQFIFQYYREEENGRGNFPPRFSGLQFPNYSSELNVNALELDDSALYLCASSLGARGDSPLHFGNGTRLTVT.